This entry lists 22 T cell receptor beta chains sequenced from one sample in a study of cytomegalovirus exposure and HLA in healthy donors. PCR involved 60 Vbeta and 13 Jbeta primers. Method: immunoSEQ multiplex PCR; TCRdb's copy keeps in-frame clones and lacks some. The sample includes some 150,000 clones, 82% seen only once; the top ten take about 5.6%. The sequenced sample was PBMCs. The receptors stem from a man aged 25-45 years in good health and CMV-seropositive.

The chain has TRBV7-9 and TRBJ1-2; D is ambiguous. CDR1 and CDR2 (germline): SEHNR, FQNEAQ (reference sequence). This CDR3 contains 15 residues. V lost 2 bases to trimming and J lost 4 bases, with 14 bases between them. CDR3 nucleotide sequence: TGTGCCAGCAGCTTACAAGGTTCCGAGGGCTATGGCTACACCTTC. This gives the protein CASSLQGSEGYGYTF.

The chain is built from TRBV2 and TRBJ1-1; D is ambiguous. The V gene's germline CDR1 is SNHLY and CDR2 FYNNEI. Trimming took 7 bases from V and 2 from J, leaving 14 bases between them. The CDR3 totals 14 residues. The CDR3 region is CASTIEAVNTEAFF. DNA of the CDR3: TGTGCCAGCACCATAGAGGCAGTCAACACTGAAGCTTTCTTT.

The genes are TRBV27 and TRBJ2-5; 11 bases are shared with TRBD2. Gene TRBJ2-7 matches the end of the DNA better, so the J call may be wrong. CDR3 size: 16 residues. Looked up from germline, CDR1 is MNHEY and CDR2 is SMNVEV (reference sequence). CDR3 DNA: TGTGCCAGCAGCCGCGATCTAGCGGGAGGCGTCTACGAGCAGTACTTC. Protein sequence: CASSRDLAGGVYEQYF.

This chain links TRBV7-2 with TRBJ1-5, with TRBD1 matching over 9 bases. The V segment lost 4 bases and the J segment 4 bases; nucleotides outside the gene matches: 2. CDR3 length equals 14 residues. Looked up from germline, CDR1 is SGHTA and CDR2 is FQGNSA. For the CDR3, the DNA is TGTGCCAGCAGCTCGACAGGGGGGAATCAGCCCCAGCATTTT. This gives the protein CASSSTGGNQPQHF.

This chain links TRBV6-6 with TRBJ1-2; D is unresolved. Trimming stripped 6 bases from V and 0 bases from J, with 14 bases between. This CDR3 spans 15 amino acids. The germline gives CDR1 MNHNY, CDR2 SVGAGI (reference sequence). The CDR3: CASSPTVQTNYGYTF. DNA of the CDR3: TGTGCCAGCAGCCCAACTGTACAGACTAACTATGGCTACACCTTC.

This rearrangement joins TRBV6-5 to TRBJ2-7; D ambiguous. Trimming left V 0 bases short and J 3 bases short, with 6 bases between. Germline loops: CDR1 MNHEY, CDR2 SVGAGI. This CDR3 region has 13 residues. The CDR3: CASSYSPSYEQYF. As DNA, the CDR3 is TGTGCCAGCAGTTACTCCCCGAGCTACGAGCAGTACTTC.

The rearrangement joins TRBV7-6 to TRBJ1-4; D is unclear. V was trimmed by 0 bases and J by 1 base, leaving 9 bases between them. The CDR3 has 16 residues. The germline V gene has CDR1 SGHVS and CDR2 FNYEAQ. The CDR3 loop is CASSLARGLTNEKLFF. Written as DNA, the CDR3 is TGTGCCAGCAGCTTAGCCCGTGGGCTAACTAATGAAAAACTGTTTTTT.

The chain is built from TRBV10-2 and TRBJ1-1; 7 bases fit TRBD1. J gave up 4 bases and V 0 bases, and 5 bases lay outside the gene matches. Germline V lookup: CDR1 WSHSY, CDR2 SAAADI. The CDR3 is 15 amino acids. Here the CDR3 reads CASSESGGGLTEAFF. The CDR3 bases are TGCGCCAGCAGTGAGTCTGGAGGGGGCCTCACTGAAGCTTTCTTT.

The chain uses TRBV5-1 and TRBJ2-1, with 9 bases lining up with TRBD2. The CDR3 runs to 16 residues. Germline values: CDR1 SGHRS, CDR2 YFSETQ. V trimming: 0 bases; J trimming: 8 bases; junction bases outside the gene matches: 9. As DNA, the CDR3 is TGCGCCAGCAGCTTGGATGATAGCGGGAGCCTCGATGAGCAGTTCTTC. This sequence encodes CASSLDDSGSLDEQFF. Full variable domain (missing parts from reference TRBV5-1 and TRBJ2-1): KAGVTQTPRYLIKTRGQQVTLSCSPISGHRSVSWYQQTPGQGLQFLFEYFSETQRNKGNFPGRFSGRQFSNSRSEMNVSTLELGDSALYLCASSLDDSGSLDEQFFGPGTRLTVL.

V gene TRBV29-1 combines with J gene TRBJ2-7, with 9 positions matching TRBD1. Trimming at V came to 6 bases and at J to 5 bases, leaving 8 bases not matched to a gene. The CDR3 sequence is 13 residues long. CDR1 is SQVTM and CDR2 is ANQGSEA in the germline V gene. The CDR3 sequence: CSVEGQGINEQYF. The CDR3 nucleotides are TGCAGCGTGGAGGGACAGGGAATCAACGAGCAGTACTTC.

The chain combines TRBV2 with TRBJ2-3, with 11 bases lining up with TRBD1. The V gene end was trimmed by 7 bases and the J gene end by 6 bases; junction bases not matched to a gene: 3. The CDR3 covers 13 residues. Germline CDR1 SNHLY, CDR2 FYNNEI. The CDR3 sequence: CASKGQGADTQYF. The CDR3 region has the DNA TGTGCCAGCAAAGGACAGGGGGCTGATACGCAGTATTTT.

About this clone itself: One junction end disagrees with the germline gene, perhaps due to a read error. The chain joins TRBV30 to TRBJ2-3; a possible D gene is TRBD1 (5 bases). The CDR3 loop spans 12 amino acids. Germline lookup yields CDR1 GTSNPN and CDR2 SVGIG (reference sequence). The CDR3 nucleotides read TGTGCCTCGAGTAGGGGCGCGGATACGCAGTATTTT. Residues: CASSRGADTQYF.

This chain joins TRBV2 and TRBJ2-3; the match to TRBD1 covers 7 bases. Germline V lookup: CDR1 SNHLY, CDR2 FYNNEI. The CDR3 has 16 residues. V shed 3 bases and J 1 base; nucleotides not matched to a gene: 7. As DNA, the CDR3 is TGTGCCAGCAGTGACCCCGACAGGGTAGGCACAGATACGCAGTATTTT. Translating gives CASSDPDRVGTDTQYF.

V usage is TRBV6-6 and J usage is TRBJ2-7, with 7 bases matching TRBD2. The CDR3 loop spans 14 amino acids. Per the germline V gene, CDR1 is MNHNY and CDR2 is SVGAGI (reference sequence). V shed 5 bases, J shed 2 bases, and the junction held 6 bases outside the gene matches. The CDR3 DNA reads as TGTGCCAGCAGTCTCCGCGGGAGTACCTACGAGCAGTACTTC. Its protein product is CASSLRGSTYEQYF.

The rearrangement links TRBV5-1 to TRBJ2-1; D perhaps matches TRBD2 (6 bases). CDR3 length: 13 amino acids. CDR1 is SGHRS, CDR2 YFSETQ, per germline. With 4 bases removed from V and 8 bases from J, the gap between germline ends came to 13 bases. The CDR3 region has the DNA TGCGCCAGCAGCCATCCTGGCGGGGATGAGCAGTTCTTC. Amino acid sequence: CASSHPGGDEQFF.

The chain links TRBV6-6 to TRBJ2-3; possible D gene TRBD2, 6 bases. Germline V gene sequence: CDR1 MNHNY, CDR2 SVGAGI (reference sequence). Trimming pared 6 bases from V and 4 bases from J, leaving 14 bases between. The CDR3 is 14 residues long. In nucleotides, the CDR3 is TGTGCCAGCAGACGGGACTCAGGAGCAGATACGCAGTATTTT. This encodes CASRRDSGADTQYF.

The chain links TRBV5-1 to TRBJ2-3; D ambiguous. This CDR3 comprises 15 residues. The germline V gene has CDR1 SGHRS and CDR2 YFSETQ. V gave up 3 bases and J gave up 0 bases, with 11 bases separating them. CDR3 amino acids: CASSSGFPSTDTQYF. CDR3 in DNA: TGCGCCAGCAGCTCGGGTTTCCCTAGCACAGATACGCAGTATTTT. Filled out from reference TRBV5-1 and TRBJ2-3, the complete variable domain reads KAGVTQTPRYLIKTRGQQVTLSCSPISGHRSVSWYQQTPGQGLQFLFEYFSETQRNKGNFPGRFSGRQFSNSRSEMNVSTLELGDSALYLCASSSGFPSTDTQYFGPGTRLTVL.

The chain recombines TRBV6-5 with TRBJ2-2, with 9 bases lining up with TRBD1. V lost 5 bases to trimming and J lost 5 bases; unmatched junction nucleotides: 3. The CDR3 is made up of 14 amino acids. Per the germline V gene, CDR1 is MNHEY and CDR2 is SVGAGI. The CDR3 bases are TGTGCCAGCAGTGACGACAGGGGGACCGGGGAGCTGTTTTTT. Amino acid sequence: CASSDDRGTGELFF.

This chain links TRBV28 with TRBJ2-7; D is undetermined. Trimming cost V 4 bases and J 2 bases, with 6 bases left between them. CDR1 is MDHEN and CDR2 is SYDVKM in the germline V gene. The CDR3 consists of 12 residues. CDR3 nucleotides: TGTGCCAGCAGTTCCTCTCCCTACGAGCAGTACTTC. Amino acid sequence: CASSSSPYEQYF.

In DNA, the CDR3 is TGCGCCAGCAGCTCTGGACAGAACTATAATTCACCCCTCCACTTT. It encodes CASSSGQNYNSPLHF. V is TRBV5-1 and J is TRBJ1-6; tentatively, D is TRBD1 (6 bases). The CDR3 is 15 residues long. The V and J ends lost 3 bases and 3 bases respectively, with 10 bases between them. CDR1 is SGHRS and CDR2 is YFSETQ in the germline V gene.

The V gene is TRBV5-1, the J gene TRBJ1-1, with D unresolved. This CDR3 has 14 amino acids. The V gene lost 0 bases and the J gene lost 3 bases, with 9 bases spanning the gap. Germline-derived CDR1 and CDR2 are SGHRS and YFSETQ. CDR3 sequence reads: CASSLVLGDTEAFF. The CDR3 nucleotides read TGCGCCAGCAGCTTGGTGTTGGGAGACACTGAAGCTTTCTTT.

This clone was seen a few times. The same CDR3 is also encoded by other DNA sequences in this sample. The gene calls are TRBV27 and TRBJ2-1; TRBD2 is a possible D gene (6 bases). CDR3 length: 15 residues. V was trimmed by 3 bases and J by 4 bases, leaving 13 bases between them. Germline CDR1 reads MNHEY; CDR2 reads SMNVEV (reference sequence). CDR3 sequence: CASSLGLADYNEQFF. The CDR3 DNA sequence: TGTGCCAGCAGTTTGGGACTGGCGGATTACAATGAGCAGTTCTTC.